Below, 2 T cell receptor beta chains from the same sample are listed, as sequenced in a study of T cell repertoires in cytomegalovirus infection. TCRdb redid the calling of the reads with MiXCR, one entry per CDR3 protein. The sample yields about 490,000 distinct CDR3 sequences, about 10% seen once. Specimen: PBMCs. These receptors were collected from a human donor in good health (CMV status not recorded). Some clones in this sample may be carry-over from other donors' samples.

The rearrangement links TRBV19 to TRBJ2-7; D is undetermined. Germline V gene sequence: CDR1 LNHDA, CDR2 SQIVND (reference sequence). V gave up 4 bases and J gave up 3 bases, with 1 base separating them. This CDR3 has 10 residues. The CDR3 reads CASSNYEQYF. CDR3 DNA sequence: TGTGCCAGTAGTAACTACGAGCAGTACTTC.

This clonotype was recorded at least ten times. The chain uses TRBV6-1 and TRBJ1-1; TRBD1 aligns across 10 bases. Germline V gives CDR1 MNHNS, CDR2 SASEGT. Germline trimming cut 6 bases from V and 4 bases from J; bases unmatched to any gene: 5. The CDR3 contains 14 residues. The CDR3 region is CASSWTGGGTEAFF. In DNA, the CDR3 is TGTGCCAGCAGCTGGACAGGGGGTGGCACTGAAGCTTTCTTT.